This T cell receptor beta chain was documented in a study of cytomegalovirus exposure and HLA in healthy donors. General study findings and limits: An apparent linkage of common viral pathogens to several of the most significant clusters emerged in a later analysis.

The CDR3 is made up of 12 amino acids. CDR1 is SEHNR and CDR2 is FQNEAQ in the germline V gene (reference sequence). 13 Jbeta primers and 60 Vbeta primers were used for the PCR. TCRdb keeps only in-frame clones here, not all; method: immunoSEQ multiplex PCR. The data hold over 95,000 clones, with around 80% observed a single time. In this sample, this clone turned up once. Its antigen is unidentified. The junction departs from germline at one end; a sequencing error may be responsible. The rearrangement links TRBV7-9 to TRBJ2-1, with 8 bases fitting TRBD1. Sequencing input: PBMCs. The TCR comes from a female donor in good health and CMV-seronegative. The CDR3: CSSSTDRGEQFF. The CDR3 DNA sequence: TGTTCCAGCAGCACAGACAGGGGCGAGCAGTTCTTC.